Listed here are 21 T cell receptor beta chains from one sample, sequenced in a study of blood T cells in healthy people across ages. The authors ran a second PCR of 7 to 11 cycles using a sample-barcoded 5' primer and a J-beta primer mix. One entry per CDR3 protein, called by TCRdb with MiXCR from the 5' RACE reads. The top ten clones hold about a quarter of a sample with about 780,000 distinct CDR3 sequences, less than 80% of them seen once. Sequencing input: blood. These TCRs come from a man under 40 in good health.

This clonotype was counted between two and nine times. V gene TRBV7-9 combines with J gene TRBJ2-1, with D hard to call. CDR1 is SEHNR and CDR2 is FQNEAQ in the germline V gene (reference sequence). This CDR3 has 10 residues. V was shortened by 8 bases and J by 6 bases, with 5 bases between the two germline ends. CDR3 region: CASGVNEQFF. The CDR3, as DNA: TGTGCCAGCGGTGTCAATGAGCAGTTCTTC.

This chain connects TRBV6-2 or TRBV6-3 to TRBJ1-5, with no clear D. Trimming removed 6 bases at V and 4 bases at J, with 13 bases between. Per germline, CDR1 MNHEY and CDR2 SVGEGT. The CDR3 sequence is 14 residues long. The CDR3: CASSNYNRNQPQHF. CDR3 nucleotide sequence: TGTGCCAGCAGCAACTACAACAGAAATCAGCCCCAGCATTTT.

As DNA, the CDR3 is TGCAGTGCTAGAGATGAAAGTGGTCGAGGTGGCTCCTACAATGAGCAGTTCTTC. Amino acid sequence: CSARDESGRGGSYNEQFF. This rearrangement joins TRBV20-1 to TRBJ2-1, with unresolved D. The V gene's germline CDR1 is DFQATT and CDR2 SNEGSKA (reference sequence). Trimming left V 0 bases short and J 0 bases short, with 18 bases between. The CDR3 has 18 amino acids.

The rearrangement links TRBV29-1 to TRBJ1-1; 7 bases match TRBD1. CDR1 SQVTM and CDR2 ANQGSEA come from the germline V gene. The CDR3 is made up of 13 amino acids. J was trimmed by 2 bases and V by 4 bases; bases with no gene match: 4. CDR3 nucleotides: TGCAGCGTTGTAACAGGGGTAAACACTGAAGCTTTCTTT. Its translation: CSVVTGVNTEAFF.

The table lists this clonotype with a few counts. The chain couples TRBV20-1 to TRBJ1-2, with unresolved D. Germline CDR1 DFQATT, CDR2 SNEGSKA (reference sequence). V lost 5 bases, J lost 8 bases, and 18 bases lay in between. The CDR3 covers 13 residues. CDR3 sequence: CSASSGTAKGYTF. Here the CDR3 DNA reads TGCAGTGCTTCTTCTGGCACAGCAAAGGGCTACACCTTC.

The chain combines TRBV4-2 with TRBJ2-1; D is unresolved. This CDR3 comprises 15 residues. Trimming removed 1 base at V and 13 bases at J, with 20 bases between. CDR1 and CDR2 (germline): LGHNA, YNFKEQ. The CDR3 bases are TGTGCCAGCAGCCAAGCCGGGCCAGAGGAAGAGACCCAGTTCTTC. This gives the protein CASSQAGPEEETQFF.

The chain uses TRBV11-2 and TRBJ2-5; D uncertain. CDR3 length: 12 amino acids. CDR1 SGHAT and CDR2 FQNNGV come from the germline V gene. Trimming shortened V by 7 bases and J by 2 bases, and 8 bases separated the two germline ends. The CDR3 here is CASTLMQETQYF. Written as DNA, the CDR3 is TGTGCCAGCACCTTGATGCAAGAGACCCAGTACTTC.

The chain employs TRBV25-1 and TRBJ2-1, with D possibly being TRBD2 (6 bases). This CDR3 contains 15 residues. Deletions cut 7 bases from V and 3 bases from J, with 16 bases between. Germline V CDR1 and CDR2: MGHDK, SYGVNS. The CDR3 loop reads CASKLGRYDYNEQFF. In DNA, the CDR3 is TGTGCCAGCAAGCTAGGGAGGTACGACTACAATGAGCAGTTCTTC.

This sequence joins TRBV12-3 or TRBV12-4 and TRBJ1-5; the D is unclear. Trimming stripped 7 bases from V and 7 bases from J, with 14 bases between. The CDR3 has 13 residues. The DNA for the CDR3 is TGTGCCAGCACGGTAGCGGACGGGCAGCCCCAGCATTTT. Translation: CASTVADGQPQHF.

J is TRBJ1-2 and V is TRBV20-1; D is unclear. The V and J ends lost 3 bases and 7 bases respectively, with 6 bases between them. Germline values: CDR1 DFQATT, CDR2 SNEGSKA (reference sequence). CDR3 length: 10 amino acids. DNA for the CDR3: TGCAGTGCTAGTCCTCGTGGCTACACCTTC. This codes for CSASPRGYTF.

This chain links TRBV29-1 with TRBJ1-1; D gene unclear. V dropped 8 bases and J dropped 3 bases, with 16 bases sitting between them. CDR3 length: 13 amino acids. Germline assignment: CDR1 SQVTM and CDR2 ANQGSEA. CDR3 sequence: CSTAGDKDTEAFF. The DNA for the CDR3 is TGCAGCACCGCCGGGGATAAGGACACTGAAGCTTTCTTT. Drawing the rest from reference TRBV29-1 and TRBJ1-1, the complete variable domain is SAVISQKPSRDICQRGTSLTIQCQVDSQVTMMFWYRQQPGQSLTLIATANQGSEATYESGFVIDKFPISRPNLTFSTLTVSNMSPEDSSIYLCSTAGDKDTEAFFGQGTRLTVV.

This chain connects TRBV9 to TRBJ1-1; 7 bases fit TRBD1. CDR3 size: 17 residues. With 0 bases clipped from V and 0 bases from J, the junction kept 8 bases outside the gene matches. Germline loops: CDR1 SGDLS, CDR2 YYNGEE. For the CDR3, the DNA is TGTGCCAGCAGCGTAGGGGGGACAGCCTCTTTGAACACTGAAGCTTTCTTT. It encodes CASSVGGTASLNTEAFF. The full variable domain, its missing parts supplied by reference TRBV9 and TRBJ1-1, is DSGVTQTPKHLITATGQRVTLRCSPRSGDLSVYWYQQSLDQGLQFLIQYYNGEERAKGNILERFSAQQFPDLHSELNLSSLELGDSALYFCASSVGGTASLNTEAFFGQGTRLTVV.

The chain joins TRBV2 to TRBJ1-2; 7 nucleotides line up with TRBD1. The V segment lost 6 bases and the J segment 5 bases; nucleotides outside the gene matches: 12. This CDR3 spans 15 amino acids. CDR1 and CDR2 (germline): SNHLY, FYNNEI. The CDR3 DNA sequence: TGTGCCAGCAGCTTAACAGGGGAATTTGGGTATGGCTACACCTTC. Translation: CASSLTGEFGYGYTF.

This clonotype was observed once. The chain has TRBV7-9 and TRBJ2-1, with D possibly TRBD1 on 6 matching bases. The germline V gene has CDR1 SEHNR and CDR2 FQNEAQ (reference sequence). This CDR3 has 13 residues. Trimming stripped 6 bases from V and 12 bases from J, with 18 bases between. CDR3 DNA sequence: TGTGCCAGCAGTCCAAGGGGGTCGGGGTCGCAGTTCTTC. Translated, it gives CASSPRGSGSQFF.

On this clonotype: This may arise from a read error, as a much more abundant clone is one base away. The rearrangement links TRBV29-1 to TRBJ2-1, with D perhaps being TRBD1 or TRBD2 (5 bases each). The CDR3 loop spans 11 amino acids. Germline values: CDR1 SQVTM, CDR2 ANQGSEA. Trimming stripped 3 bases from V and 12 bases from J, with 12 bases between. CDR3: CSVDTGRRQFF. CDR3 DNA sequence: TGCAGCGTTGATACGGGACGGCGGCAGTTCTTC.

The V and J genes are TRBV4-2 and TRBJ2-7; 10 positions agree with TRBD1. This CDR3 has 15 residues. In germline, CDR1 is LGHNA, CDR2 YNFKEQ. V trimming: 3 bases; J trimming: 2 bases; junction bases outside the gene matches: 4. The CDR3 here is CASSHGQGGTYEQYF. The CDR3 DNA is TGTGCCAGCAGCCATGGACAGGGGGGGACCTACGAGCAGTACTTC.

The chain carries TRBV4-2 and TRBJ2-4; TRBD2 matches 8 bases. The end of the DNA is better explained by TRBJ2-7, so the J call may be wrong. Per germline, CDR1 LGHNA and CDR2 YNFKEQ. This CDR3 contains 13 residues. DNA of the CDR3: TGTGCCAGCAGAGTAGCGGGGTCCTACGAGCAGTACTTC. Protein sequence: CASRVAGSYEQYF.

This clonotype has just a few counts. The rearrangement uses TRBV12-3 or TRBV12-4 and TRBJ2-7, with 9 bases that match TRBD1. CDR3 length: 15 residues. V was pared by 3 bases and J by 1 base, with 4 bases of the junction left unmatched. The CDR3 sequence: CASSLGTGWSYEQYF. The DNA of the CDR3 is TGTGCCAGCAGTTTGGGGACAGGGTGGTCCTACGAGCAGTACTTC.

J is TRBJ2-3 and V is TRBV10-3, with 9 bases matching TRBD1. The CDR3 totals 14 residues. V gave up 6 bases and J gave up 5 bases; unmatched junction bases: 6. The V gene's germline CDR1 is ENHRY and CDR2 SYGVKD. This CDR3 is CAISPDRGLDTQYF. The CDR3 bases are TGTGCCATCAGCCCGGACAGGGGTTTAGATACGCAGTATTTT.

This clonotype was detected only a few times. The chain recombines TRBV27 with TRBJ2-7; D is undetermined. The V end was cut by 0 bases, the J end by 0 bases, with 6 bases between. Germline values: CDR1 MNHEY, CDR2 SMNVEV (reference sequence). CDR3 length equals 14 residues. CDR3 nucleotide sequence: TGTGCCAGCAGTTTATCCGGCATCTCCTACGAGCAGTACTTC. This encodes CASSLSGISYEQYF.

The chain is built from TRBV11-1 and TRBJ2-3; 10 nucleotides match TRBD1. This CDR3 spans 15 amino acids. Germline V gene data show CDR1 as SGHAT and CDR2 as FQDESV (reference sequence). The J segment lost 4 bases and the V segment lost 5 bases, leaving 6 bases of the junction unmatched. The CDR3 nucleotides are TGTGCCAGCAGCCCAGACAGGGGGCTACCAGATACGCAGTATTTT. Protein sequence: CASSPDRGLPDTQYF.